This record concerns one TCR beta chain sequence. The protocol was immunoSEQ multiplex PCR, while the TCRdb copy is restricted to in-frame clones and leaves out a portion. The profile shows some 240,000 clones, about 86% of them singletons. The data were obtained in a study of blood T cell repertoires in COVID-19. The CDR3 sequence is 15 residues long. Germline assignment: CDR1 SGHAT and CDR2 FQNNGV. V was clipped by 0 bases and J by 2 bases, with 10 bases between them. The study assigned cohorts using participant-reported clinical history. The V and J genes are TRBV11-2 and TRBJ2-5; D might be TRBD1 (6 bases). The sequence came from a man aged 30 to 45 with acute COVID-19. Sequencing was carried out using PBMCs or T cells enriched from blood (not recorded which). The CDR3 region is CASSLDRGQQETQYF. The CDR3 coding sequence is TGTGCCAGCAGCTTAGACCGAGGACAGCAAGAGACCCAGTACTTC. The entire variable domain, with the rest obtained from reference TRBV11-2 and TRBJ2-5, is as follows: EAGVAQSPRYKIIEKRQSVAFWCNPISGHATLYWYQQILGQGPKLLIQFQNNGVVDDSQLPKDRFSAERLKGVDSTLKIQPAKLEDSAVYLCASSLDRGQQETQYFGPGTRLLVL.